This T cell receptor beta chain stems from a study of blood T cell repertoires in COVID-19. Germline values: CDR1 LNHDA, CDR2 SQIVND (reference sequence). V was clipped by 6 bases and J by 1 base, with 9 bases between them. This CDR3 has 14 residues. Generated by immunoSEQ multiplex PCR, the TCRdb table keeps only in-frame clones and is missing some. The sample includes approximately 250,000 clones, around 80% of them seen just once. The TCR originated in a man in his thirties or forties with acute COVID-19. This chain joins TRBV19 and TRBJ2-2; D is unclear. Sequencing was performed on PBMCs or T cells enriched from blood (not recorded which). The CDR3 DNA follows: TGTGCCAGTAGACAGACACGGAACACCGGGGAGCTGTTTTTT. Translating it yields CASRQTRNTGELFF.